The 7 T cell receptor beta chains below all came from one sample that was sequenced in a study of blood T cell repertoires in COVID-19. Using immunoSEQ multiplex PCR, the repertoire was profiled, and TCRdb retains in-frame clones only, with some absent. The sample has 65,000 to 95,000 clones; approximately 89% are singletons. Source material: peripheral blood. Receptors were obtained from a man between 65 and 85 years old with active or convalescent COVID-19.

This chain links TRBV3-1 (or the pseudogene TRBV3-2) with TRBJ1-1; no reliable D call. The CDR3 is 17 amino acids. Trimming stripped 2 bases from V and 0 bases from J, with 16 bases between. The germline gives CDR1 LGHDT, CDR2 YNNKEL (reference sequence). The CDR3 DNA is TGTGCCAGCAGCCAACCCCCGAAGGGAGACATGAACACTGAAGCTTTCTTT. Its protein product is CASSQPPKGDMNTEAFF.

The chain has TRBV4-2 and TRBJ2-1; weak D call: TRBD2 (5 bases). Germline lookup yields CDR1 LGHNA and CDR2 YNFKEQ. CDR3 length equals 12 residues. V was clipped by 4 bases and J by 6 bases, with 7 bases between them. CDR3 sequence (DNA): TGTGCCAGCAGCCGAGGGTCCAATGAGCAGTTCTTC. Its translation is CASSRGSNEQFF.

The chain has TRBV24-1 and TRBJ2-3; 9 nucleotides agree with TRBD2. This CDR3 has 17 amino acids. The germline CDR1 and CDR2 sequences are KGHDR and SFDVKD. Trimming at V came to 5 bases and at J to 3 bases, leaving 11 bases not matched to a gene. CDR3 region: CATSGGGGAPSTDTQYF. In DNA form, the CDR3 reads TGTGCCACCAGTGGTGGCGGGGGGGCCCCCTCGACAGATACGCAGTATTTT.

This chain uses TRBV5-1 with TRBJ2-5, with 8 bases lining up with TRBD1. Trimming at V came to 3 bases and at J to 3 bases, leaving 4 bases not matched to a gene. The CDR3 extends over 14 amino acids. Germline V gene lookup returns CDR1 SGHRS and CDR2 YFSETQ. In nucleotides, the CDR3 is TGCGCCAGCAGCTCGCAACAGGGGGAAGAGACCCAGTACTTC. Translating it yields CASSSQQGEETQYF.

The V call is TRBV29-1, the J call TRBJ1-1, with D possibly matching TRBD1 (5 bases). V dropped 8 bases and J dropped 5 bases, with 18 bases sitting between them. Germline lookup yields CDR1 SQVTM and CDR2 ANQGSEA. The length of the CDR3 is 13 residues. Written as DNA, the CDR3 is TGCAGCCCCCGCAGGGAGGGGAGTACTGAAGCTTTCTTT. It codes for CSPRREGSTEAFF. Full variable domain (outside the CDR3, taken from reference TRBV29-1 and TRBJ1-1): SAVISQKPSRDICQRGTSLTIQCQVDSQVTMMFWYRQQPGQSLTLIATANQGSEATYESGFVIDKFPISRPNLTFSTLTVSNMSPEDSSIYLCSPRREGSTEAFFGQGTRLTVV.

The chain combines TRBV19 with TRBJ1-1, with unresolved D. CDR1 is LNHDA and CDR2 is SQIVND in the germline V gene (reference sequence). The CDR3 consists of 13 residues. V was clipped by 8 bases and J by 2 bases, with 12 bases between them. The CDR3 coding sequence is TGTGCCAGTGACCCAGGATTCAACACTGAAGCTTTCTTT. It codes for CASDPGFNTEAFF.

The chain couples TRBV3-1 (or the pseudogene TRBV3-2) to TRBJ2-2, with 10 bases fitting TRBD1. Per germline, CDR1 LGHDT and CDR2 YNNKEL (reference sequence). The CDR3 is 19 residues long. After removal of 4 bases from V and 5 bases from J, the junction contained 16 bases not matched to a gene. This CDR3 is CASSPSPGQGQAETGELFF. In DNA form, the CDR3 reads TGTGCCAGCAGCCCCTCTCCGGGACAGGGGCAAGCGGAAACCGGGGAGCTGTTTTTT.